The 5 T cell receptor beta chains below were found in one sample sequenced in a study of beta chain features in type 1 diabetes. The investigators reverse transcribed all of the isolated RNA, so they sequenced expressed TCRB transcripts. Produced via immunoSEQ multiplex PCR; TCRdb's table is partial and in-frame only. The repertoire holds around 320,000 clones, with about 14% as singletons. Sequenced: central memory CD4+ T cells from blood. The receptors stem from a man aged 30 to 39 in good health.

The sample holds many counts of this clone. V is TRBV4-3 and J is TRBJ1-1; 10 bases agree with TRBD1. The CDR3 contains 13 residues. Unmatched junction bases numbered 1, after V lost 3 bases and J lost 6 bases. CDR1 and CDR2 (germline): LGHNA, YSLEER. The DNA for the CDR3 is TGCGCCAGCAGCCACGGGACAGGGGCTGAAGCTTTCTTT. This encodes CASSHGTGAEAFF.

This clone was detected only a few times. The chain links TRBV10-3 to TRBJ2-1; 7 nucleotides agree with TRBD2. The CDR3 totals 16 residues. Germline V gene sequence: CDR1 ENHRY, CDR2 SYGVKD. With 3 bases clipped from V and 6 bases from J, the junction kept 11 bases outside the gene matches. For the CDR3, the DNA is TGTGCCATCAGTGACCCTGCGGGGGTAACGGCCAATGAGCAGTTCTTC. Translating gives CAISDPAGVTANEQFF.

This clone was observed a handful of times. The CDR3 DNA follows: TGCGCCAGCAGCTTGGCCGTCGACACCGGGGAGCTGTTTTTT. It encodes CASSLAVDTGELFF. The chain carries TRBV5-1 and TRBJ2-2; D unresolved. V was pared by 0 bases and J by 3 bases, with 6 bases between. The CDR3 contains 14 residues. From germline, CDR1 is SGHRS and CDR2 YFSETQ. The complete variable domain, with remaining parts taken from reference TRBV5-1 and TRBJ2-2, reads KAGVTQTPRYLIKTRGQQVTLSCSPISGHRSVSWYQQTPGQGLQFLFEYFSETQRNKGNFPGRFSGRQFSNSRSEMNVSTLELGDSALYLCASSLAVDTGELFFGEGSRLTVL.

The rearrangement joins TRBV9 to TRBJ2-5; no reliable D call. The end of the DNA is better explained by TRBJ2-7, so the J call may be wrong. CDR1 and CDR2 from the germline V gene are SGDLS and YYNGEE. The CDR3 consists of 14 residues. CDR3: CASSVVPTPYEQYF. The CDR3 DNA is TGTGCCAGCAGCGTAGTTCCCACCCCCTACGAGCAGTACTTC.

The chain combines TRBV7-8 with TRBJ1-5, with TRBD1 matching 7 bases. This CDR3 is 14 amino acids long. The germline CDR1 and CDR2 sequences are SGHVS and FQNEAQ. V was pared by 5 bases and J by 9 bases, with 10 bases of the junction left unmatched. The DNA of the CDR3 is TGTGCCAGCAGCGCACGGACAGGCGAAGGGCCCCAGCATTTT. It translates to CASSARTGEGPQHF.